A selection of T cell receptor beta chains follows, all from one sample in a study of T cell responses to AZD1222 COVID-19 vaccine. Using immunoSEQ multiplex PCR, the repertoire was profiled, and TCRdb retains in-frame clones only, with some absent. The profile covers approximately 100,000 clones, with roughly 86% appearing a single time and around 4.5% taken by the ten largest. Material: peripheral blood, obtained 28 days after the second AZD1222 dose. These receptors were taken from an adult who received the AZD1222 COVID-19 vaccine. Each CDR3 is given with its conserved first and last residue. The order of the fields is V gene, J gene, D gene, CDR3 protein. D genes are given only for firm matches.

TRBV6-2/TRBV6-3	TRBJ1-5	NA	CASSSAVNQPQHF
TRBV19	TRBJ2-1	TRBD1	CASSPRDRGPPVPKDEQFF
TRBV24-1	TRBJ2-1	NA	CATSRQGNEQFF
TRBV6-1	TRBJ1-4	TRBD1	CASSEQGANEKLFF
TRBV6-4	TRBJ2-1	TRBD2	CASSEGSGGAHEQFF
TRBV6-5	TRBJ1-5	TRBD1	CASNPPRTGLDGGHF
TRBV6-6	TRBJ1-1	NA	CASSPNTGTEAFF
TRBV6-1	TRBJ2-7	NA	CASSEWVRGSSSYEQYF
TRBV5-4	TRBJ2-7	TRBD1	CASSLKGTGVGEQYF
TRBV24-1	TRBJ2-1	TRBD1	CATGIRDRQNEQFF
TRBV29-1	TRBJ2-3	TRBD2	CSVSLAGEARADTQYF
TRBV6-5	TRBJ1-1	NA	CASGDGYTEAFF
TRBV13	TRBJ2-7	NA	CASSFTQHSYEQYF
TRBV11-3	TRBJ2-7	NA	CASSLRGGSSYEQYF
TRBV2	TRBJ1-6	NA	CASRGGPASSYNSPLHF
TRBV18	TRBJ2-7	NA	CASSPLGAQGRYEQYF
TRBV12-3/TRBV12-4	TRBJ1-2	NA	CASSPDSYGYTF
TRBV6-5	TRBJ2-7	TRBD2	CASSKLAGAYEQYF
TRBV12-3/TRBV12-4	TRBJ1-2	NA	CASSQGLGYTF
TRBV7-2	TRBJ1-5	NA	CASSLEAGYNQPQHF
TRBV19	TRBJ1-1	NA	CASTIAGRVSEAFF
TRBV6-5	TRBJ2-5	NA	CASSPQGETQYF
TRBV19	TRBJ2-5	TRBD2	CASSTPLAGGQETQYF
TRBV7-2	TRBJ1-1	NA	CASSSEHYTEAFF
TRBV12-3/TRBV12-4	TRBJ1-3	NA	CASSIQGGNTIYF
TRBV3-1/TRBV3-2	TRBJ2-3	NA	CASSQLSTDTQYF
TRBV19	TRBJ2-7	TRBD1	CASSPGTGPLEQYF
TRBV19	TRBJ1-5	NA	CASNIPGSTMKAPQHF
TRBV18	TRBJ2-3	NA	CASSSTFGQSTDTQYF
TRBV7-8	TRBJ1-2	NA	CASSYSDHDYGYTF
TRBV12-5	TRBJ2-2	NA	CASGLRDKGLGGELFF
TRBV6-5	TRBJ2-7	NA	CASISTGLPYEQYF
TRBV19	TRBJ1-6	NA	CASSLFSSYNSPLHF
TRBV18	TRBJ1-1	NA	CASRRGNMNTEAFF
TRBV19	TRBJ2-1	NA	CASSTSANEQFF
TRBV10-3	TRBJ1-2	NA	CAISLTGTRGYTF
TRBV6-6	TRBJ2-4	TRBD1	CASSQDRGMETKNIQYF
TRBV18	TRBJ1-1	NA	CASSPQLNTEAFF
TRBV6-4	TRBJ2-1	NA	CASSARGSLEYNEQFF
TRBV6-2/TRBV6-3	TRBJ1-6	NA	CASSYSPGALNSPLHF
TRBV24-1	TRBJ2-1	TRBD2	CATSEGGWSYNEQFF
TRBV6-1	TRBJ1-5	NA	CASSELGLYQPQHF
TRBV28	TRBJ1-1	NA	CASSFGRGWGTEAFF
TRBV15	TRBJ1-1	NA	CATSPDFDTEAFF
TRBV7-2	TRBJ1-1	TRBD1	CASSRQGNTEAFF
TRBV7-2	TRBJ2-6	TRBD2	CASSLRAGGSGANVLTF
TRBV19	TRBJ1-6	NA	CASSIYGTSSPLHF
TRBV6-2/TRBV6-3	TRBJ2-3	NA	CASSPGSQSTQYF
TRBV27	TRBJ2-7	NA	CASSPVDKTYEQYF
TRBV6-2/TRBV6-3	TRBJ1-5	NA	CASSYSGGRGNQPQHF
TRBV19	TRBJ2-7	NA	CASSTAGTNSYEQYF
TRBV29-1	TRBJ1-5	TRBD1	CSVQDRVNQPQHF
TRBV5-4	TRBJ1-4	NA	CASSSFPKGGGEKLFF
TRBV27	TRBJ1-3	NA	CASSLGRGYFGNTIYF
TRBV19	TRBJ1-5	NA	CASRRQNSNQPQHF
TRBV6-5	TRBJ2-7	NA	CASSHTYEQYF
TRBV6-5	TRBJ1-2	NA	CASSLQQGREYGYTF